The 27 T cell receptor beta chains given below trace back to one sample, sequenced in a study of T cells after posttransplantation cyclophosphamide. Clones were sequenced by immunoSEQ multiplex PCR, and TCRdb holds only the in-frame ones, with some missing. Of about 24,000 clones listed, about 82% are singletons. The sample consisted of PBMCs. The receptors originated from an older woman with a blood cancer, CMV-positive, and with a related stem cell donor.

This chain connects TRBV6-6 to TRBJ2-5; D perhaps matches TRBD1 (5 bases). Germline V gene data show CDR1 as MNHNY and CDR2 as SVGAGI (reference sequence). CDR3 size: 13 residues. The V and J ends lost 0 bases and 3 bases respectively, with 5 bases between them. Here the CDR3 DNA reads TGTGCCAGCAGTTACTCAGGGGAAGAGACCCAGTACTTC. Its protein product is CASSYSGEETQYF.

The chain couples TRBV19 to TRBJ2-1, with 8 bases fitting TRBD2. Losses at the gene ends were 1 base for V and 9 bases for J; bases not matched to a gene: 11. The germline V gene has CDR1 LNHDA and CDR2 SQIVND (reference sequence). CDR3 length: 16 amino acids. The CDR3 here is CASSIASGGPEGEQFF. The CDR3 bases are TGTGCCAGTAGTATAGCATCGGGAGGGCCGGAGGGTGAGCAGTTCTTC.

This chain uses TRBV5-5 with TRBJ1-2, with 9 bases identical to TRBD1. The germline gives CDR1 SGHKS, CDR2 YYEKEE (reference sequence). The CDR3 is made up of 14 amino acids. Unmatched junction bases numbered 2, after V lost 4 bases and J lost 1 base. CDR3 loop: CASSPGQGNYGYTF. In DNA form, the CDR3 reads TGTGCCAGCAGCCCGGGACAGGGTAACTATGGCTACACCTTC. The full variable domain, in which reference TRBV5-5 and TRBJ1-2 provide the parts outside the CDR3, is DAGVTQSPTHLIKTRGQQVTLRCSPISGHKSVSWYQQVLGQGPQFIFQYYEKEERGRGNFPDRFSARQFPNYSSELNVNALLLGDSALYLCASSPGQGNYGYTFGSGTRLTVV.

V is TRBV4-1 and J is TRBJ2-1, with D tentatively TRBD2 (9 bases). Germline-derived CDR1 and CDR2 are MGHRA and YSYEKL. This CDR3 region has 19 residues. The germline V and J ends were trimmed by 5 bases and 9 bases, with 32 bases remaining between them. The chain's CDR3 is CASSTRTGRLAGRLGEQFF. In DNA, the CDR3 is TGCGCCAGCAGCACACGGACAGGGAGGCTAGCGGGGAGGTTAGGTGAGCAGTTCTTC.

The chain couples TRBV27 to TRBJ2-7; 7 nucleotides align to TRBD1. The CDR3 contains 14 residues. The J segment lost 6 bases and the V segment lost 6 bases, leaving 11 bases of the junction unmatched. Germline lookup yields CDR1 MNHEY and CDR2 SMNVEV (reference sequence). As DNA, the CDR3 is TGTGCCAGCAGATTTCTTGACAGGGAAGGCGAGCAGTACTTC. Translated: CASRFLDREGEQYF.

The chain uses TRBV18 and TRBJ2-1, with 12 bases identical to TRBD2. CDR1 is KGHSH and CDR2 is LQKENI in the germline V gene. CDR3 length equals 14 residues. V lost 4 bases, J lost 8 bases, and 3 bases stayed unmatched. CDR3 coding DNA: TGTGCCAGCTCACGGACTAGCGGGAACTATGAGCAGTTCTTC. Translation gives CASSRTSGNYEQFF.

In this sample, this clone turned up a few times. This chain joins TRBV5-6 and TRBJ2-3; maybe TRBD1 (5 bases). In germline, CDR1 is SGHDT, CDR2 YYEEEE. The length of the CDR3 is 14 residues. Trimming pared 1 base from V and 4 bases from J, leaving 10 bases between. The CDR3: CASSLQGPADTQYF. The DNA for the CDR3 is TGTGCCAGCAGCTTGCAGGGTCCCGCAGATACGCAGTATTTT.

The V call is TRBV7-8, the J call TRBJ2-3; D unclear. Germline CDR1 is SGHVS and CDR2 is FQNEAQ. The CDR3 has 13 residues. The V end was cut by 2 bases, the J end by 3 bases, with 6 bases between. As DNA, the CDR3 is TGTGCCAGCAGCTTACCTATTACAGATACGCAGTATTTT. The encoded protein is CASSLPITDTQYF.

The chain couples TRBV5-1 to TRBJ2-1, with 15 bases identical to TRBD2. V lost 4 bases, J lost 6 bases, and 2 bases stayed unmatched. The CDR3 runs 15 residues. Germline values: CDR1 SGHRS, CDR2 YFSETQ. CDR3 DNA sequence: TGCGCCAGCAGCCGGACTAGCGGGAGGGCCAATGAGCAGTTCTTC. Its translation: CASSRTSGRANEQFF. The complete variable domain, with remaining parts taken from reference TRBV5-1 and TRBJ2-1, reads KAGVTQTPRYLIKTRGQQVTLSCSPISGHRSVSWYQQTPGQGLQFLFEYFSETQRNKGNFPGRFSGRQFSNSRSEMNVSTLELGDSALYLCASSRTSGRANEQFFGPGTRLTVL.

The gene calls are TRBV6-5 and TRBJ1-5; perhaps TRBD1 as D (6 bases). Germline V gene lookup returns CDR1 MNHEY and CDR2 SVGAGI. V lost 6 bases and J 1 base, leaving 13 bases between the germline ends. The CDR3 runs 15 residues. The CDR3 region has the DNA TGTGCCAGCAGGCCACAGGGTTTGAGCAATCAGCCCCAGCATTTT. Residues: CASRPQGLSNQPQHF.

The rearrangement uses TRBV5-1 and TRBJ1-2; 8 nucleotides agree with TRBD1. After removal of 1 base from V and 8 bases from J, the junction contained 4 bases not matched to a gene. The length of the CDR3 is 13 residues. Germline V gene lookup returns CDR1 SGHRS and CDR2 YFSETQ. As DNA, the CDR3 is TGCGCCAGCAGCTTGCCGACAGGGGAAGGCTACACCTTC. Residues: CASSLPTGEGYTF.

The chain has TRBV5-1 and TRBJ2-1; TRBD2 aligns across 15 bases. This CDR3 contains 15 residues. Unmatched junction bases numbered 3, after V lost 4 bases and J lost 7 bases. Germline V lookup: CDR1 SGHRS, CDR2 YFSETQ. The CDR3 here is CASSVGTSGGNEQFF. CDR3 coding DNA: TGCGCCAGCAGCGTGGGGACTAGCGGGGGGAATGAGCAGTTCTTC.

A word on this clone: One junction end does not reproduce the germline sequence, and a read error may be involved. The rearrangement uses TRBV5-4 and TRBJ2-5, with D possibly being TRBD1 (7 bases). This CDR3 has 15 residues. Germline-derived CDR1 and CDR2 are SGHNT and YYREEE (reference sequence). The CDR3 region is CASSLASGGRETQNF. The CDR3 DNA reads TGTGCCAGCAGCTTGGCCTCAGGGGGGCGTGAGACCCAGAACTTC.

The rearrangement joins TRBV5-1 to TRBJ2-6, with 7 bases lining up with TRBD1. In germline, CDR1 is SGHRS, CDR2 YFSETQ. J lost 1 base, V lost 4 bases, and 2 bases had no gene match. This CDR3 has 15 residues. CDR3: CASSPQGSGANVLTF. The CDR3 nucleotides are TGCGCCAGCAGCCCACAGGGGTCTGGGGCCAACGTCCTGACTTTC.

The chain uses TRBV5-1 and TRBJ1-2; no definite D call. The CDR3 has 12 residues. The V end was cut by 3 bases, the J end by 4 bases, with 7 bases between. Germline CDR1 is SGHRS and CDR2 is YFSETQ. The CDR3 nucleotides are TGCGCCAGCAGCTACGAGAGCTATGGCTACACCTTC. This sequence encodes CASSYESYGYTF.

This sequence joins TRBV11-3 and TRBJ2-2; 14 bases are a match to TRBD2. This CDR3 is 17 amino acids long. Unmatched junction bases numbered 3, after V lost 5 bases and J lost 1 base. Per germline, CDR1 SGHNT and CDR2 YENEEA. For the CDR3, the DNA is TGTGCCAGCAGCACAGGGACTAGCGGGAGGAACACCGGGGAGCTGTTTTTT. This translates into CASSTGTSGRNTGELFF.

The chain carries TRBV7-9 and TRBJ2-5; 9 bases fit TRBD2. The DNA matches TRBJ2-7 better at its end, which makes the J call doubtful. CDR1 and CDR2 (germline): SEHNR, FQNEAQ (reference sequence). This CDR3 spans 15 amino acids. The DNA of the CDR3 is TGTGCCAGCAGCCTTCTAGCGGGACTGTCCTACGAGCAGTACTTC. Its protein product is CASSLLAGLSYEQYF.

The gene calls are TRBV7-9 and TRBJ1-4; the D is unclear. This CDR3 spans 12 amino acids. Trimming pared 5 bases from V and 7 bases from J, leaving 8 bases between. CDR1 is SEHNR, CDR2 FQNEAQ, per germline (reference sequence). The CDR3, as DNA: TGTGCCAGCAGCCGGACTGGTGAAAAACTGTTTTTT. This sequence encodes CASSRTGEKLFF.

The chain uses TRBV7-6 and TRBJ2-7, with TRBD2 as a possible D gene (6 bases). The CDR3 extends over 14 amino acids. The ends were cut back, 3 bases at V and 2 bases at J, with 11 bases in the middle. Germline values: CDR1 SGHVS, CDR2 FNYEAQ. Here the CDR3 reads CASSLGTFAYEQYF. CDR3 in DNA: TGTGCCAGCAGCTTGGGGACTTTTGCCTACGAGCAGTACTTC.

V gene TRBV7-8 combines with J gene TRBJ1-1; 7 nucleotides align to TRBD1. V gave up 5 bases and J gave up 2 bases; unmatched junction bases: 2. Germline V CDR1 and CDR2: SGHVS, FQNEAQ. This CDR3 comprises 13 residues. The CDR3 nucleotides read TGTGCCAGCAGCAACAGGGGAAACACTGAAGCTTTCTTT. Translation gives CASSNRGNTEAFF.

This chain uses TRBV5-1 with TRBJ1-3, with a tentative D call TRBD1 (6 bases). The germline gives CDR1 SGHRS, CDR2 YFSETQ. V lost 4 bases, J lost 4 bases, and 12 bases lay in between. The CDR3 is 14 amino acids. The CDR3 bases are TGCGCCAGCAGCGTAGAGGGACAAGGAAACACCATATATTTT. It specifies CASSVEGQGNTIYF.

In this sample, this clone turned up once. V usage is TRBV5-1 and J usage is TRBJ2-7; weak D call: TRBD2 (6 bases). The germline CDR1 and CDR2 sequences are SGHRS and YFSETQ. The CDR3 runs 12 residues. The V end lost 1 base, the J end lost 7 bases, and 9 bases lay between the germline ends. The CDR3: CASSLSAGEQYF. The DNA for the CDR3 is TGCGCCAGCAGCTTGAGTGCGGGAGAGCAGTACTTC.

CDR3 protein: CASSRTRLTGGRGELFF. The CDR3 DNA reads TGTGCCAGCAGCCGCACCCGTTTGACAGGGGGCCGAGGGGAGCTGTTTTTT. This sequence joins TRBV11-2 and TRBJ2-2; 10 bases align to TRBD1. The germline gives CDR1 SGHAT, CDR2 FQNNGV. V lost 5 bases and J lost 8; bases outside the gene matches: 14. The CDR3 runs to 17 residues.

In this sample, this clone turned up a few times. The gene calls are TRBV7-3 and TRBJ2-5, with D possibly matching TRBD2 (6 bases). Germline V gene data show CDR1 as SGHTA and CDR2 as FQGTGA. There are 14 residues in the CDR3. V lost 6 bases to trimming and J lost 5 bases, with 16 bases between them. CDR3 residues: CASSRRGVGETQYF. Written as DNA, the CDR3 is TGTGCCAGCAGTAGGCGGGGAGTAGGGGAGACCCAGTACTTC.

This clone was detected only a few times. The rearrangement joins TRBV2 to TRBJ1-1; 7 bases agree with TRBD1. The CDR3 spans 14 residues. The V gene's germline CDR1 is SNHLY and CDR2 FYNNEI. Unmatched junction bases numbered 6, after V lost 7 bases and J lost 1 base. CDR3 in amino acids: CASTSGQSNTEAFF. CDR3 coding DNA: TGTGCCAGCACCTCGGGACAGTCGAACACTGAAGCTTTCTTT.

V gene TRBV6-5 combines with J gene TRBJ2-1, with a possible D match to TRBD1 (6 bases). The germline V and J ends were trimmed by 6 bases and 7 bases, with 7 bases remaining between them. The CDR3 runs 11 residues. Germline CDR1 and CDR2: MNHEY and SVGAGI. This CDR3 is CASSQGNEQFF. DNA for the CDR3: TGTGCCAGCAGCCAGGGGAATGAGCAGTTCTTC.

The V gene is TRBV25-1, the J gene TRBJ2-4; 9 bases fit TRBD1. CDR3 size: 15 residues. Germline lookup yields CDR1 MGHDK and CDR2 SYGVNS. Trimming cost V 4 bases and J 2 bases; bases outside gene matches: 3. CDR3 residues: CASSGQGDSKNIQYF. The CDR3 region has the DNA TGTGCCAGCAGTGGACAGGGGGATTCCAAAAACATTCAGTACTTC.